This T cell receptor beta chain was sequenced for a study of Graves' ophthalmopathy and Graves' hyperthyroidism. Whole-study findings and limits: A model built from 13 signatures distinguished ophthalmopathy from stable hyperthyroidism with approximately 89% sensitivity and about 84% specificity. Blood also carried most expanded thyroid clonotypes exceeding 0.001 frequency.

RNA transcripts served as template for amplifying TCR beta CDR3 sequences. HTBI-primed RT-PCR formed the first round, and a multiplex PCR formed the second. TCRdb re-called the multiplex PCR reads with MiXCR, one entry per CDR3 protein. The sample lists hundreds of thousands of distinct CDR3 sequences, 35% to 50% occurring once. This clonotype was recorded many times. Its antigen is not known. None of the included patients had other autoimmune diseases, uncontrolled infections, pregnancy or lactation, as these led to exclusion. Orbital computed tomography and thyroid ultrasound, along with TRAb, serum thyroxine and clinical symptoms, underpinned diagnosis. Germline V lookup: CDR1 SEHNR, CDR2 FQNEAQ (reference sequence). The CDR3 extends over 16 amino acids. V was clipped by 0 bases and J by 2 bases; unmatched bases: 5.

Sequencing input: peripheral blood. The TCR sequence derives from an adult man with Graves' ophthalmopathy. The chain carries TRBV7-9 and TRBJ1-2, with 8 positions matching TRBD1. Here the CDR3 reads CASSLARTGSNYGYTF. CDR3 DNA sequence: TGTGCCAGCAGCTTAGCACGGACAGGGTCCAACTATGGCTACACCTTC.